The clone carrying this TCR beta chain was found a few times. Its antigen is still unknown. The CDR3 totals 15 residues. The germline V gene encodes CDR1 SGHNT and CDR2 YYREEE (reference sequence). The V gene end was trimmed by 2 bases and the J gene end by 0 bases; junction bases not matched to a gene: 3. These data are taken from a study of beta chain features in type 1 diabetes. Study-level findings and limits: Moderate but significant shortening of TCRB CDR3s was recorded in all four CD4+ subsets from Type 1 diabetes patients.

Since all of the isolated RNA was reverse transcribed, expressed TCRB transcripts were what got sequenced. Data came from immunoSEQ multiplex PCR; TCRdb stores just in-frame clones and leaves some out. The data show about 350,000 clones, roughly a fifth seen once. Sorting with CD45RO/CCR7/CD25/CD127/CD95/CD27 yielded naive, central memory, regulatory and stem-like memory CD4+ cells. The sequence was collected from a woman between 18 and 29 years old in good health. The sample consisted of naive CD4+ T cells from blood. The genes are TRBV5-4 and TRBJ2-3, with 7 positions matching TRBD1. CDR3 region: CASSFDRASTDTQYF. Here the CDR3 DNA reads TGTGCCAGCAGCTTCGACAGGGCTAGCACAGATACGCAGTATTTT.